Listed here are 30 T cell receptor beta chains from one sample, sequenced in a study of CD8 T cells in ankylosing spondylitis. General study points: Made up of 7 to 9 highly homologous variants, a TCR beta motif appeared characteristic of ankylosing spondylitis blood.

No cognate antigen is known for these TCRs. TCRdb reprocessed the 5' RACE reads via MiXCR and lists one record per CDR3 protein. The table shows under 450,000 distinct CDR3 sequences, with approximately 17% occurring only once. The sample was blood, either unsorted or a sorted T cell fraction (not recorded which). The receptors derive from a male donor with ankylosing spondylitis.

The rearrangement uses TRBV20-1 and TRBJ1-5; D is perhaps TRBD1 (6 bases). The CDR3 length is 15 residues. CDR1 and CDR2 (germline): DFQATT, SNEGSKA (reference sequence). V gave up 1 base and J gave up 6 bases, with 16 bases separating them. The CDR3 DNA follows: TGCAGTGCTAGAGTTGGTCGGGGGGCGGGTCAGCCCCAGCATTTT. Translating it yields CSARVGRGAGQPQHF.

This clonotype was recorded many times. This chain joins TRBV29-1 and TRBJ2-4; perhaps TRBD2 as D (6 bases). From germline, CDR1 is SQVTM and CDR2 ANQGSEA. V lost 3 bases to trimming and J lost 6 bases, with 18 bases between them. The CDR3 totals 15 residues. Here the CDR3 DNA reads TGCAGCGTTGAGGTAGTTGGAGGGATGGGAAACATTCAGTACTTC. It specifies CSVEVVGGMGNIQYF.

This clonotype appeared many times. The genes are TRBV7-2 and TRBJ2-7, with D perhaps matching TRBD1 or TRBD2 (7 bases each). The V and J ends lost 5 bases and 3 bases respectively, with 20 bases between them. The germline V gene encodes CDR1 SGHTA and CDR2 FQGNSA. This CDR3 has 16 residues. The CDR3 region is CASSQGGDTGYYEQYF. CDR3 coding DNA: TGTGCCAGCAGCCAGGGGGGGGACACAGGATACTACGAGCAGTACTTC.

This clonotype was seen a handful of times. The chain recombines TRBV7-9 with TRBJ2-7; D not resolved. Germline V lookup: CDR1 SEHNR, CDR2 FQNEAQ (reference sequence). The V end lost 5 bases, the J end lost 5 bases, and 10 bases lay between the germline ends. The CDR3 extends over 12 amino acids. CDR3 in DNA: TGTGCCAGCAGCCCCCAGTCCAACGAGCAGTACTTC. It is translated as CASSPQSNEQYF.

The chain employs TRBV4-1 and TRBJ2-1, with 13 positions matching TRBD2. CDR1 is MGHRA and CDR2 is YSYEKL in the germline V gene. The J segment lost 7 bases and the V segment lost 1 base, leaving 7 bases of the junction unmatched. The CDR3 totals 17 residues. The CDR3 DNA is TGCGCCAGCAGCCAAGTAAAACTAGCGGGAGGGCCTAATGAGCAGTTCTTC. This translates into CASSQVKLAGGPNEQFF.

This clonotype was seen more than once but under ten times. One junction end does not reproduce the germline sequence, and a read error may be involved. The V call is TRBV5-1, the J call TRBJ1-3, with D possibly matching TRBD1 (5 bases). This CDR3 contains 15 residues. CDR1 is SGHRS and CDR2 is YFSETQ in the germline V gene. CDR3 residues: CASSLGQGPGNTIYF. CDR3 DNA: TGTGCCAGCAGCTTAGGGCAGGGCCCTGGAAACACCATATATTTT.

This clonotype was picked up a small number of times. The CDR3 DNA reads as TGCGCCAGCAGCACCACCCTAGCGGGAAGGGGCTACGAGCAGTACTTC. The encoded protein is CASSTTLAGRGYEQYF. This rearrangement joins TRBV5-1 to TRBJ2-7; 9 bases match TRBD2. This CDR3 is built from 16 residues. The germline V gene encodes CDR1 SGHRS and CDR2 YFSETQ. V shed 4 bases, J shed 3 bases, and the junction held 11 bases outside the gene matches.

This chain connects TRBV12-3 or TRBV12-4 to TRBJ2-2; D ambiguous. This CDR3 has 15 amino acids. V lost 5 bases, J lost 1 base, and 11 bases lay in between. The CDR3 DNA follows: TGTGCCAGCAGTCTTCACTTAAAGAACACCGGGGAGCTGTTTTTT. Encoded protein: CASSLHLKNTGELFF.

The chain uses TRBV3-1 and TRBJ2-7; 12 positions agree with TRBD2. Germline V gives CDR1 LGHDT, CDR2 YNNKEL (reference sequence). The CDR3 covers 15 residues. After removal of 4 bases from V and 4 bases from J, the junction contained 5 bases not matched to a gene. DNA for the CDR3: TGTGCCAGCAGCCCGCAACTAGCGGGAGGTTACGAGCAGTACTTC. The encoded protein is CASSPQLAGGYEQYF.

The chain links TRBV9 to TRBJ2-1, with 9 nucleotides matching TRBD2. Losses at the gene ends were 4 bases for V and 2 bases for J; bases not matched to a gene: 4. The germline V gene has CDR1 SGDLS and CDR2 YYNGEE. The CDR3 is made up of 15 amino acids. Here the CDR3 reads CASSRLAEPYNEQFF. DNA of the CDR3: TGTGCCAGCAGCCGACTAGCGGAACCCTACAATGAGCAGTTCTTC.

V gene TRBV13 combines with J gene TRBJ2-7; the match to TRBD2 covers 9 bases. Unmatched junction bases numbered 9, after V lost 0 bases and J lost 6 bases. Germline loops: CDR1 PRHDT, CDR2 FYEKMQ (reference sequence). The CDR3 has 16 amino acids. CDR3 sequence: CASSLGRLAGDLEQYF. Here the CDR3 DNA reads TGTGCCAGCAGCTTAGGCCGGTTAGCGGGGGACCTCGAGCAGTACTTC.

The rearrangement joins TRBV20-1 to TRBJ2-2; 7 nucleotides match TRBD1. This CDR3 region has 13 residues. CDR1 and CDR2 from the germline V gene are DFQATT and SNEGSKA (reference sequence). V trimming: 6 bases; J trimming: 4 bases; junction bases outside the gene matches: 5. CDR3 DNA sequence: TGCAGTGCCGGCTCAGGGGGCACCGGGGAGCTGTTTTTT. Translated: CSAGSGGTGELFF.

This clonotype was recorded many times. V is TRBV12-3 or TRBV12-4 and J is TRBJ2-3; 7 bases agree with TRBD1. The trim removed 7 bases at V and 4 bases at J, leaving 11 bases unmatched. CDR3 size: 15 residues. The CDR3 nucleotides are TGTGCCAGCATCCCGGGACAGCAAACAGCAGATACGCAGTATTTT. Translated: CASIPGQQTADTQYF.

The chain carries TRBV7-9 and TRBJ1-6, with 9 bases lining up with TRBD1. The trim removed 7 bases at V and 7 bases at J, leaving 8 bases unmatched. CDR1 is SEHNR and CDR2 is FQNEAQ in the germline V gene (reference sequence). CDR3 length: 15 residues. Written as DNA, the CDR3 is TGTGCCAGCACCAGGACAGGGGCGAGGAATTCACCCCTCCACTTT. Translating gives CASTRTGARNSPLHF. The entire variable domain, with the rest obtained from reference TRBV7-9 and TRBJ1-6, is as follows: DTGVSQNPRHKITKRGQNVTFRCDPISEHNRLYWYRQTLGQGPEFLTYFQNEAQLEKSRLLSDRFSAERPKGSFSTLEIQRTEQGDSAMYLCASTRTGARNSPLHFGNGTRLTVT.

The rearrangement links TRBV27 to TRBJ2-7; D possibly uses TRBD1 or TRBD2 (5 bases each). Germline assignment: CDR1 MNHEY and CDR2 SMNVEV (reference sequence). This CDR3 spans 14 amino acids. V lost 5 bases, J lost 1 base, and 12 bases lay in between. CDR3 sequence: CASSPRDASYEQYF. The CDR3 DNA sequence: TGTGCCAGCAGTCCCCGGGACGCATCCTACGAGCAGTACTTC.

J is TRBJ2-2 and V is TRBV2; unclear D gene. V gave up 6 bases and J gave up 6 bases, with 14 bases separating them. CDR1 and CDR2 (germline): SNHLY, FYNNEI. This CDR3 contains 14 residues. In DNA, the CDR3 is TGTGCCAGCAGCCCTACACAAATCCCCGGGGAGCTGTTTTTT. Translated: CASSPTQIPGELFF.

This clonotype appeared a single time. The CDR3 protein is CASSSTGTGVINEQFF. The CDR3 bases are TGCGCCAGCAGCAGCACCGGGACAGGGGTAATCAATGAGCAGTTCTTC. The V gene is TRBV5-1, the J gene TRBJ2-1, with 10 bases fitting TRBD1. There are 16 residues in the CDR3. Unmatched junction bases numbered 10, after V lost 4 bases and J lost 6 bases. From germline, CDR1 is SGHRS and CDR2 YFSETQ.

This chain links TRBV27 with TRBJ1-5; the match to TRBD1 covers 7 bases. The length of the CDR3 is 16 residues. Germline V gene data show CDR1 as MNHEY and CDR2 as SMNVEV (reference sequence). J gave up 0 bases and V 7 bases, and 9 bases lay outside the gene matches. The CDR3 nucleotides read TGTGCCAGCAAACCGACAGGGACTATTAGCAATCAGCCCCAGCATTTT. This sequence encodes CASKPTGTISNQPQHF.

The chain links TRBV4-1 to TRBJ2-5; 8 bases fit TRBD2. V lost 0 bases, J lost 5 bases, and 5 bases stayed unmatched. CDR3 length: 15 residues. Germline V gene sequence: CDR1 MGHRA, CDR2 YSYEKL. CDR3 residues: CASSQDTGGLETQYF. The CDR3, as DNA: TGCGCCAGCAGCCAAGATACGGGAGGGCTTGAGACCCAGTACTTC.

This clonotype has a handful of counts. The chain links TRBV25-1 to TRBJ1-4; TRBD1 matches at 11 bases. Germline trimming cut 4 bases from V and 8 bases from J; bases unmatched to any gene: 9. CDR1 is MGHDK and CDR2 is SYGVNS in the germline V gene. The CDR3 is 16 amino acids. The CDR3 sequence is CASSVGPGQGEEKLFF. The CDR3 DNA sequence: TGTGCCAGCAGTGTTGGACCGGGACAGGGGGAGGAAAAACTGTTTTTT. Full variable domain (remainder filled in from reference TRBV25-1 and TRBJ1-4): EADIYQTPRYLVIGTGKKITLECSQTMGHDKMYWYQQDPGMELHLIHYSYGVNSTEKGDLSSESTVSRIRTEHFPLTLESARPSHTSQYLCASSVGPGQGEEKLFFGSGTQLSVL.

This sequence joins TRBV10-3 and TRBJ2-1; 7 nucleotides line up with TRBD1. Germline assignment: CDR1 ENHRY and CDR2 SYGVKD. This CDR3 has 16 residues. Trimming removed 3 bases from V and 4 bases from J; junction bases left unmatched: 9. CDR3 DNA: TGTGCCATCAGTGAAGAGGACAGGACCCCTTACAATGAGCAGTTCTTC. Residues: CAISEEDRTPYNEQFF.

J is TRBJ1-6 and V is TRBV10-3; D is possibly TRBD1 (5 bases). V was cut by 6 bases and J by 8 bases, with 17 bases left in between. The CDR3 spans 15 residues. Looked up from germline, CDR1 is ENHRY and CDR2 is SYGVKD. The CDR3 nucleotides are TGTGCCATCAGCGTTCAGGGAGTTGAGGATTCACCCCTCCACTTT. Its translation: CAISVQGVEDSPLHF.

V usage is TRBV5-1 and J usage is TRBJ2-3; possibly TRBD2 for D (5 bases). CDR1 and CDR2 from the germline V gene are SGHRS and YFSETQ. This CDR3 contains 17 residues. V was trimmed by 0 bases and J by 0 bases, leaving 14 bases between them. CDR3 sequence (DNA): TGCGCCAGCAGCTTGGCCGGACCGGGAACTAGCACAGATACGCAGTATTTT. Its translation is CASSLAGPGTSTDTQYF.

The CDR3 DNA reads as TGTGCCAGCGCCGGGACAGGGGAAATCGTGACCCAGTACTTC. It codes for CASAGTGEIVTQYF. The rearrangement links TRBV2 to TRBJ2-5; 10 nucleotides align to TRBD1. V was clipped by 8 bases and J by 7 bases; unmatched bases: 10. The CDR3 is 14 residues long. The germline CDR1 and CDR2 sequences are SNHLY and FYNNEI.

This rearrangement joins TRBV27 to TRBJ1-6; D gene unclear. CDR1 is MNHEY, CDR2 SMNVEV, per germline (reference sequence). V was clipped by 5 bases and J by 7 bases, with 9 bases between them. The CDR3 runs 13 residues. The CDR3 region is CASSLARNSPLHF. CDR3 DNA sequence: TGTGCCAGCAGTCTAGCAAGGAATTCACCCCTCCACTTT.

CDR3 loop: CASSLTRSGANVLTF. The CDR3 region has the DNA TGTGCCAGCAGCTTAACCAGGAGTGGGGCCAACGTCCTGACTTTC. J is TRBJ2-6 and V is TRBV7-3; D remains ambiguous. Germline-derived CDR1 and CDR2 are SGHTA and FQGTGA. This CDR3 spans 15 amino acids. The ends were cut back, 0 bases at V and 3 bases at J, with 6 bases in the middle.

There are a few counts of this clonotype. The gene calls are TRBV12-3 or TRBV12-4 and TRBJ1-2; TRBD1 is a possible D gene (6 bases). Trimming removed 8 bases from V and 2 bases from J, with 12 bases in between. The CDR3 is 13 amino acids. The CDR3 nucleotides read TGTGCCAGCCTAAAACAGGGAAACTATGGCTACACCTTC. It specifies CASLKQGNYGYTF.

As DNA, the CDR3 is TGTGCCAGCAGCTGGGGGACGGCTAACTATGGCTACACCTTC. Translating gives CASSWGTANYGYTF. The chain employs TRBV5-6 and TRBJ1-2; possibly TRBD1 for D (5 bases). Germline V gene lookup returns CDR1 SGHDT and CDR2 YYEEEE. The CDR3 totals 14 residues. The ends were cut back, 3 bases at V and 0 bases at J, with 9 bases in the middle.

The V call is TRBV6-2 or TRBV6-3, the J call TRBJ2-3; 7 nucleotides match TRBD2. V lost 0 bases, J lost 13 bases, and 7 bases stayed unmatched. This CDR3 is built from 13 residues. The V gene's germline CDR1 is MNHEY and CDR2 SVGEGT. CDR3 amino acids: CASSYSRGLEKYF. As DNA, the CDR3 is TGTGCCAGCAGTTACTCGAGAGGACTAGAGAAGTATTTT.

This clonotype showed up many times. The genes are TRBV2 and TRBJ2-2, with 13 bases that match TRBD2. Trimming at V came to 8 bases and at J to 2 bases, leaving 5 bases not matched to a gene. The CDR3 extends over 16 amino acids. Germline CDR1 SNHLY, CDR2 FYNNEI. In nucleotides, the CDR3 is TGTGCCAGCCTTCAGGGACTAGCGGGAAACACCGGGGAGCTGTTTTTT. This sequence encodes CASLQGLAGNTGELFF.